Here is one TCR beta chain with its context. The antigen is unknown. This CDR3 spans 13 amino acids. V dropped 6 bases and J dropped 2 bases, with 10 bases sitting between them. Germline V gene lookup returns CDR1 SGHRS and CDR2 YFSETQ. The sort gate was single viable CD3+CD4+CD8-CD45RO+ cells for memory CD4+ T cells. Total CD4+ T cells were enriched by CD4 positive selection. TCRdb's copy holds only in-frame clones and misses some; the assay was immunoSEQ multiplex PCR. The table records 50,000 to 70,000 clones, 65% to 80% of them present only once. These data originate in a study of memory CD4+ T cells and cytomegalovirus serostatus. Study information: This sample comes from healthy Belgian adults, eight to ten CMV seropositive, 24 seronegative.

Study-wide results and caveats: Median bootstrapped AUC for CMV status was about 0.96 originally, less than 0.93 US-trained.

The receptor was isolated from an adult in good health and CMV-seronegative. Sequencing was done on a sample of memory CD4+ T cells from blood. The rearrangement uses TRBV5-1 and TRBJ2-3; D not resolved. The DNA for the CDR3 is TGCGCCAGCACGGGTCGGCACACAGATACGCAGTATTTT. Its protein product is CASTGRHTDTQYF.